This T cell receptor beta chain was recovered during a study of shared clonotypes between healthy human individuals. The overall study: CD8 memory received one plate per donor, CD8 naive two, CD4 memory three and CD4 naive three.

On this clone: Its antigen is currently unknown.

Points from the study as a whole: Naive CD4 clonotypes were shared across a few donors at approximately 5.3%. Limited genetic and exposure-history diversity came from having few donors.

This CDR3 is 13 amino acids long. Germline V CDR1 and CDR2: SGHNT, YYREEE (reference sequence). Trimming took 3 bases from V and 7 from J; bases not matched to a gene: 2. The data were produced by immunoSEQ multiplex PCR, yet TCRdb's version contains in-frame clones alone and is incomplete. The sample shows about 1.5 million clones, roughly 98% of them seen only once. This receptor was taken from a man aged 30 to 39 in good health. V gene TRBV5-4 combines with J gene TRBJ1-2; 11 bases agree with TRBD1. The specimen was naive CD4+ T cells sorted from blood. The subset denotes: CD45RA+ positively selected. Here the CDR3 reads CASSWGTGGGYTF. As DNA, the CDR3 is TGTGCCAGCAGCTGGGGGACAGGGGGTGGCTACACCTTC.